Listed below are T cell receptor beta chains from one sample, sequenced in a study of human T cells and chemical hapten exposure. TCRdb itself ran the RACE reads through MiXCR, one entry per CDR3 protein. Of under 200,000 distinct CDR3 sequences listed, 30% were seen once; the top ten hold roughly 3%. The source was whole blood, collected in connection with sensitization to the hapten diphenylcyclopropenone (DPC). The receptors come from a woman aged 30 to 39 with alopecia areata. Some clones in this sample may be carry-over from other donors' samples. CDR3s include the opening cysteine and the closing phenylalanine or tryptophan. Each record gives: V gene, CDR3 protein.

>TRBV3-1
CASSQDPLMSQHF
>TRBV29-1
CSGRDVGEQFF
>TRBV28
CASSKGGIDTQYF
>TRBV3-1
CASSQEATGLGPQHF
>TRBV28
CASSFGGTLTDTQYF
>TRBV6-1
CASSELFQGNSPLHF
>TRBV15
CATSSIEAGEQFF
>TRBV2
CASSSQRTGELFF
>TRBV7-2
CASSPGGGLYNEQFF
>TRBV10-3
CAISSWTGGEYEQFF
>TRBV24-1
CATSDPDRNEQFF
>TRBV11-1
CASSPHSGTSEQYF
>TRBV27
CASSPRTRETQYF
>TRBV4-3
CASSRFMGQGDEQYF
>TRBV7-2
CASSLGPQLFF
>TRBV12-2
CASRLLAGYNEQFF
>TRBV18
CASSPELGFHEQYF
>TRBV6-2/TRBV6-3
CASSVMGGPTEAFF
>TRBV9
CASSVDPAGQETQYF
>TRBV7-2
CASRSGNSYGYTF
>TRBV27
CASSLVGGAKNIQYF
>TRBV7-2
CASSSRPGSYEQYF
>TRBV11-2
CASSSPDSGLSDTDTQYF
>TRBV29-1
CSVLGPYGYTF
>TRBV4-1
CASSQDRGVNQPQHF
>TRBV25-1
CASSELGTGTDTQYF
>TRBV28
CASSFPTSGRASYNEQFF
>TRBV20-1
CSARGGHEQFF
>TRBV29-1
CSVASSLYNEQFF
>TRBV29-1
CSGERGGGEQFF
>TRBV29-1
CSGGDSGIPGNEQFF
>TRBV7-9
CASSLAVQGNEQFF
>TRBV12-3/TRBV12-4
CASSFHGRSGRSYTF
>TRBV20-1
CSAVPSGRAEQYF
>TRBV5-1
CASSLASGIPPSTDTQYF
>TRBV11-2
CASSDGTSGISTDTQYF
>TRBV7-2
CASSKQGTGELFF
>TRBV7-2
CASSLGGHVNSPLHF
>TRBV6-4
CASSKGQGGKDTEAFF
>TRBV11-3
CASSLGLAGTAYNEQFF
>TRBV20-1
CSARTGVNQPQHF
>TRBV9
CASSPHVGGTEAFF
>TRBV6-2/TRBV6-3
CASSYYLGRGQPQHF
>TRBV4-3
CASSQETSGPNEQFF
>TRBV30
CAWNRAPRGYTF
>TRBV4-3
CASSQEVGMSGNTIYF
>TRBV20-1
CSAVTKTGGNQPQHF
>TRBV10-3
CAISDPTDRVRGDTQYF
>TRBV29-1
CSGGGASGLYNEQFF
>TRBV6-2/TRBV6-3
CASRSGGGGTEAFF